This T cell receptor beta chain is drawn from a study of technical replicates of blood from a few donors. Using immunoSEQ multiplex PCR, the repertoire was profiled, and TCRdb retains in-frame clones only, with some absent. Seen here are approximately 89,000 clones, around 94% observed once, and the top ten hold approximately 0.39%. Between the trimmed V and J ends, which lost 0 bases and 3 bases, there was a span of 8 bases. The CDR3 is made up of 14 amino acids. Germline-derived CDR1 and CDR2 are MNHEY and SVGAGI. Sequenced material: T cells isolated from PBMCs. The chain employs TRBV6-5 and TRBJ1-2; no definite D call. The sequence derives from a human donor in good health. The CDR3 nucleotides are TGTGCCAGCAGTTACTCCCCGGGGTACTATGGCTACACCTTC. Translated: CASSYSPGYYGYTF.